Each of the 10 T cell receptor beta chains below was sequenced from the same sample in a study of blood T cell repertoires in COVID-19. The assay was immunoSEQ multiplex PCR, and TCRdb's table has in-frame clones only and misses some. The repertoire holds under 200,000 clones, around 91% seen once, with roughly 0.77% in the top ten. The sequenced material came from PBMCs or T cells enriched from blood (not recorded which). Source of these receptors: a woman between 18 and 30 years old who had recovered from COVID-19.

The chain joins TRBV7-2 to TRBJ2-1; D might be TRBD2 (5 bases). The CDR3 contains 12 residues. In germline, CDR1 is SGHTA, CDR2 FQGNSA. V was clipped by 6 bases and J by 7 bases, with 10 bases between them. CDR3 in amino acids: CASRLAENEQFF. For the CDR3, the DNA is TGTGCCAGCAGGCTAGCTGAGAATGAGCAGTTCTTC. The full variable domain, in which reference TRBV7-2 and TRBJ2-1 provide the parts outside the CDR3, is GAGVSQSPSNKVTEKGKDVELRCDPISGHTALYWYRQSLGQGLEFLIYFQGNSAPDKSGLPSDRFSAERTGGSVSTLTIQRTQQEDSAVYLCASRLAENEQFFGPGTRLTVL.

V and J are TRBV30 and TRBJ2-2; D possibly corresponds to TRBD1 (6 bases). The length of the CDR3 is 15 residues. Trimming pared 0 bases from V and 5 bases from J, leaving 13 bases between. CDR1 GTSNPN and CDR2 SVGIG come from the germline V gene (reference sequence). CDR3 nucleotides: TGTGCCTGGAGTGTATTAACAGGGTGGACCGGGGAGCTGTTTTTT. Translated: CAWSVLTGWTGELFF.

The J gene is TRBJ2-7, the V gene TRBV5-1, with 7 bases matching TRBD1. From germline, CDR1 is SGHRS and CDR2 YFSETQ. J was trimmed by 7 bases and V by 2 bases; bases with no gene match: 3. The CDR3 has 12 amino acids. The CDR3, as DNA: TGCGCCAGCAGCTTCAAGGGGGCGGAGCAGTACTTC. As protein: CASSFKGAEQYF.

The genes are TRBV6-4 and TRBJ2-3, with TRBD2 matching 7 bases. Per the germline V gene, CDR1 is MRHNA and CDR2 is SNTAGT. The CDR3 has 14 residues. J gave up 6 bases and V 5 bases, and 8 bases lay outside the gene matches. CDR3 in DNA: TGTGCCAGCAGTACTCAGGGAGGGTTGGATACGCAGTATTTT. Translating gives CASSTQGGLDTQYF.

The genes are TRBV6-4 and TRBJ2-2, with 8 bases identical to TRBD1. The V gene's germline CDR1 is MRHNA and CDR2 SNTAGT. The V gene end was trimmed by 9 bases and the J gene end by 2 bases; junction bases not matched to a gene: 5. The CDR3 sequence is 14 residues long. CDR3 in amino acids: CASRQGPNTGELFF. The CDR3, as DNA: TGTGCCAGTCGACAGGGGCCTAACACCGGGGAGCTGTTTTTT.

Details on this clone: One end of the junction is discordant with germline, which a read error may explain. The genes are TRBV6-5 and TRBJ1-1; 7 bases line up with TRBD1. The CDR3 length is 15 residues. Germline CDR1 MNHEY, CDR2 SVGAGI. The CDR3 loop is CASSYRRGWNAEAFF. CDR3 bases: TGTGCCAGCAGTTATCGCAGGGGGTGGAACGCTGAAGCTTTCTTT.

The gene calls are TRBV2 and TRBJ1-1, with D unclear. The CDR3 contains 10 residues. Trimming cost V 6 bases and J 7 bases, with 6 bases left between them. Germline CDR1 is SNHLY and CDR2 is FYNNEI. DNA for the CDR3: TGTGCCAGCAGGGGAGGTGAAGCTTTCTTT. This codes for CASRGGEAFF. Complete variable domain (other parts from reference TRBV2 and TRBJ1-1): EPEVTQTPSHQVTQMGQEVILRCVPISNHLYFYWYRQILGQKVEFLVSFYNNEISEKSEIFDDQFSVERPDGSNFTLKIRSTKLEDSAMYFCASRGGEAFFGQGTRLTVV.

The chain joins TRBV6-5 to TRBJ1-1; 7 bases fit TRBD1. This CDR3 is 13 amino acids long. Germline values: CDR1 MNHEY, CDR2 SVGAGI. With V trimmed by 5 bases and J by 7 bases, 7 bases remained unmatched. The CDR3 loop is CASSKDRSLEAFF. The CDR3 nucleotides are TGTGCCAGCAGTAAGGACAGGTCCCTTGAAGCTTTCTTT.

This clone was seen once. The V and J genes are TRBV27 and TRBJ1-2; 7 bases are shared with TRBD1. Germline V gene lookup returns CDR1 MNHEY and CDR2 SMNVEV (reference sequence). V lost 6 bases and J lost 2; bases outside the gene matches: 6. This CDR3 has 14 residues. This CDR3 is CASRPQGFNYGYTF. DNA for the CDR3: TGTGCCAGCAGACCACAGGGGTTCAACTATGGCTACACCTTC.

V usage is TRBV19 and J usage is TRBJ2-2; 10 bases match TRBD2. This CDR3 spans 18 amino acids. V lost 5 bases, J lost 2 bases, and 11 bases stayed unmatched. Germline CDR1 LNHDA, CDR2 SQIVND (reference sequence). The CDR3 DNA is TGTGCCAGTAGTGCGCCCCCCGCTAGCGGGAGTAACACCGGGGAGCTGTTTTTT. Protein: CASSAPPASGSNTGELFF.